Below are 2 T cell receptor beta chains sequenced from a single sample in a study of blood T cell repertoires in COVID-19. Repertoires were generated with immunoSEQ multiplex PCR, while TCRdb's copy carries only in-frame clones and drops some. The table has about 120,000 clones, around nine tenths seen once. Input material: peripheral blood. Every receptor here comes from a woman in her 70s with COVID-19, enrolled during active disease.

This clone was observed a handful of times. The chain links TRBV3-1 (or the pseudogene TRBV3-2) to TRBJ2-1; TRBD1 aligns across 11 bases. From germline, CDR1 is LGHDT and CDR2 YNNKEL (reference sequence). The CDR3 length is 18 residues. After removal of 4 bases from V and 0 bases from J, the junction contained 8 bases not matched to a gene. In DNA form, the CDR3 reads TGTGCCAGCAGCCCTCTGGGACAGGGGGTTAGCTCCTACAATGAGCAGTTCTTC. It is translated as CASSPLGQGVSSYNEQFF.

V is TRBV5-6 and J is TRBJ1-2; 11 nucleotides align to TRBD1. J lost 4 bases, V lost 4 bases, and 3 bases had no gene match. Germline V gene data show CDR1 as SGHDT and CDR2 as YYEEEE. The CDR3 totals 14 residues. The CDR3 sequence is CASSPGTGGYGYTF. The CDR3 DNA reads TGTGCCAGCAGCCCCGGGACAGGGGGCTATGGCTACACCTTC.